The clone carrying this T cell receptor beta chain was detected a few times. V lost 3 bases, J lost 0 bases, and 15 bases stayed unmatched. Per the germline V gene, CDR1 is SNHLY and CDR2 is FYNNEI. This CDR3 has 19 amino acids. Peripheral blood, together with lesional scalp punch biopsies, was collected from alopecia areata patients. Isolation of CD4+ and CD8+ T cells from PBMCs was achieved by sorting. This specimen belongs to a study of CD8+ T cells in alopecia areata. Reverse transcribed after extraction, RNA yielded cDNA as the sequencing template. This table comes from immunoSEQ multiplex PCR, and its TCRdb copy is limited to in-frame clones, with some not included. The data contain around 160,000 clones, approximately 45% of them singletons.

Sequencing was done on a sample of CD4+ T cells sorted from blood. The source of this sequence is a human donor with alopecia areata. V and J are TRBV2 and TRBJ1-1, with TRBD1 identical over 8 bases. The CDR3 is CASSDSPRGLRRLNTEAFF. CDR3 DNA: TGTGCCAGCAGTGATTCCCCCAGGGGGCTCCGACGTTTGAACACTGAAGCTTTCTTT. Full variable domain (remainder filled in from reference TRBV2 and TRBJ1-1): EPEVTQTPSHQVTQMGQEVILRCVPISNHLYFYWYRQILGQKVEFLVSFYNNEISEKSEIFDDQFSVERPDGSNFTLKIRSTKLEDSAMYFCASSDSPRGLRRLNTEAFFGQGTRLTVV.